A single sample is the source of the 7 T cell receptor beta chains below, sequenced in a study of OX40 agonist ivuxolimab in advanced cancers. Method: immunoSEQ multiplex PCR; TCRdb's copy keeps in-frame clones and lacks some. The sample records fewer than 80,000 clones, about nine tenths being singletons. The sample here was CD4+ or CD8+ T cells sorted from blood, taken in a trial of the OX40 agonist ivuxolimab. The origin of the receptors is an adult with an advanced solid tumor such as melanoma, head and neck, liver or kidney cancer.

The rearrangement uses TRBV19 and TRBJ1-2; tentatively, D is TRBD1 (5 bases). The V gene's germline CDR1 is LNHDA and CDR2 SQIVND (reference sequence). The CDR3 runs 16 residues. The germline V and J ends were trimmed by 6 bases and 6 bases, with 23 bases remaining between them. The CDR3 here is CASSDAGEAGGDGYTF. For the CDR3, the DNA is TGTGCCAGTAGCGATGCCGGGGAGGCCGGGGGTGATGGCTACACCTTC. The variable domain in full, completed from reference TRBV19 and TRBJ1-2, reads DGGITQSPKYLFRKEGQNVTLSCEQNLNHDAMYWYRQDPGQGLRLIYYSQIVNDFQKGDIAEGYSVSREKKESFPLTVTSAQKNPTAFYLCASSDAGEAGGDGYTFGSGTRLTVV.

This clone was found a few times. The DNA of the CDR3 is TGTGCCAGCAGCTCAATACAGGGTTTGACTAACACCGGGGAGCTGTTTTTT. Protein: CASSSIQGLTNTGELFF. This sequence joins TRBV7-6 and TRBJ2-2; D is possibly TRBD1 (6 bases). The CDR3 runs to 17 residues. Trimming left V 4 bases short and J 2 bases short, with 17 bases between. Germline CDR1 and CDR2: SGHVS and FNYEAQ.

This chain uses TRBV19 with TRBJ2-2, with D perhaps TRBD1 (5 bases). Germline V gene lookup returns CDR1 LNHDA and CDR2 SQIVND (reference sequence). Trimming removed 1 base from V and 0 bases from J, with 15 bases in between. This CDR3 spans 18 amino acids. The DNA for the CDR3 is TGTGCCAGTAGTATAGGAGGCGGCAGGGTGGCGAACACCGGGGAGCTGTTTTTT. Its translation: CASSIGGGRVANTGELFF. The full variable domain, in which reference TRBV19 and TRBJ2-2 provide the parts outside the CDR3, is DGGITQSPKYLFRKEGQNVTLSCEQNLNHDAMYWYRQDPGQGLRLIYYSQIVNDFQKGDIAEGYSVSREKKESFPLTVTSAQKNPTAFYLCASSIGGGRVANTGELFFGEGSRLTVL.

The gene calls are TRBV6-5 and TRBJ2-1; tentatively, D is TRBD1 (5 bases). Germline loops: CDR1 MNHEY, CDR2 SVGAGI. The CDR3 loop spans 16 amino acids. Trimming took off 2 bases at V and 8 bases at J, with 19 bases between the two ends. The CDR3 DNA is TGTGCCAGCAGTTACCAGGGTCGGTCGGTTATCCATGAGCAGTTCTTC. Translation gives CASSYQGRSVIHEQFF.

This chain joins TRBV14 and TRBJ2-1; D is unresolved. The CDR3 extends over 14 amino acids. The germline V gene encodes CDR1 SGHDN and CDR2 FVKESK. V lost 2 bases and J 9 bases, leaving 14 bases between the germline ends. The CDR3 sequence is CASSQLGDKAEQFF. For the CDR3, the DNA is TGTGCCAGCAGCCAACTAGGAGATAAGGCTGAGCAGTTCTTC.

The chain is built from TRBV4-1 and TRBJ1-1; no reliable D call. V was shortened by 0 bases and J by 0 bases, with 11 bases between the two germline ends. Germline V CDR1 and CDR2: MGHRA, YSYEKL. CDR3 length: 16 residues. As DNA, the CDR3 is TGCGCCAGCAGCCAAGATCGGCGTAACTTGAACACTGAAGCTTTCTTT. Translation gives CASSQDRRNLNTEAFF.

The rearrangement links TRBV7-9 to TRBJ2-5; no firm D call. CDR3 length equals 12 residues. The germline V gene has CDR1 SEHNR and CDR2 FQNEAQ (reference sequence). Between the trimmed V and J ends, which lost 3 bases and 4 bases, there was a span of 6 bases. CDR3 coding DNA: TGTGCCAGCAGCTTTGAGGTAGAGACCCAGTACTTC. Translation gives CASSFEVETQYF.